Reported below is one T cell receptor (beta chain). These data come from a study of cytomegalovirus exposure and HLA in healthy donors. The CDR3 loop spans 13 amino acids. V shed 5 bases and J shed 4 bases, with 12 bases lying between them. The germline V gene has CDR1 SGHRS and CDR2 YFSETQ. Only in-frame clones appear in the TCRdb table, and some are missing; sequencing was by immunoSEQ multiplex PCR. The table shows hundreds of thousands of clones, with roughly 90% occurring only once. The receptor was isolated from a woman under 30 in good health and CMV-seronegative. V gene TRBV5-1 combines with J gene TRBJ1-1, with D possibly being TRBD1 (5 bases). Sequenced sample: PBMCs. The CDR3 DNA sequence: TGCGCCAGCAGAACCGGGGGGAGCACTGAAGCTTTCTTT. Its translation: CASRTGGSTEAFF.